These 28 T cell receptor beta chains were sequenced from one sample in a study of T-cell reconstitution after alpha-beta-depleted transplantation in children. A library of TCRbeta sequences, prepared with unique molecular identifiers, was generated. TCRdb recomputed calls from the PCR reads with MiXCR, one row per CDR3 protein. The data show around 480,000 distinct CDR3 sequences, around a third seen once. Specimen: PBMCs from the stem cell graft donor, collected from the stem cell graft. These receptors all stem from a human donor who donated a stem cell graft to a child with aplastic anemia.

This clonotype has more than one count but fewer than ten. The chain recombines TRBV5-1 with TRBJ1-2; D call uncertain. V was cut by 4 bases and J by 0 bases, with 13 bases left in between. Germline-derived CDR1 and CDR2 are SGHRS and YFSETQ. The CDR3 covers 15 residues. CDR3 sequence (DNA): TGCGCCAGCAGCGCGGCACGCACAGCTAACTATGGCTACACCTTC. It yields the protein CASSAARTANYGYTF. The whole variable domain, remainder taken from reference TRBV5-1 and TRBJ1-2, is KAGVTQTPRYLIKTRGQQVTLSCSPISGHRSVSWYQQTPGQGLQFLFEYFSETQRNKGNFPGRFSGRQFSNSRSEMNVSTLELGDSALYLCASSAARTANYGYTFGSGTRLTVV.

The chain is built from TRBV6-2 or TRBV6-3 and TRBJ2-1, with 11 bases lining up with TRBD2. The length of the CDR3 is 17 residues. Germline assignment: CDR1 MNHEY and CDR2 SVGEGT. J lost 1 base, V lost 9 bases, and 11 bases had no gene match. CDR3 loop: CASTDSLAGGSYNEQFF. The CDR3 nucleotides are TGTGCCAGTACCGACTCCCTAGCGGGAGGATCCTACAATGAGCAGTTCTTC.

The genes are TRBV5-1 and TRBJ2-3; TRBD1 aligns across 7 bases. The V gene end was trimmed by 3 bases and the J gene end by 0 bases; junction bases not matched to a gene: 4. The germline V gene has CDR1 SGHRS and CDR2 YFSETQ. The CDR3 runs 15 residues. In nucleotides, the CDR3 is TGCGCCAGCAGCTCGAGGGACAGCAGCACAGATACGCAGTATTTT. Encoded protein: CASSSRDSSTDTQYF.

This clonotype was picked up a small number of times. The chain employs TRBV6-4 and TRBJ2-1; D is ambiguous. The CDR3 length is 15 residues. Germline lookup yields CDR1 MRHNA and CDR2 SNTAGT. V lost 0 bases, J lost 5 bases, and 11 bases lay in between. CDR3 amino acids: CASSDSAGQNNEQFF. The CDR3 DNA follows: TGTGCCAGCAGTGACTCGGCAGGTCAAAACAATGAGCAGTTCTTC.

This chain links TRBV7-2 with TRBJ1-4; 12 nucleotides align to TRBD1. The length of the CDR3 is 17 residues. Germline loops: CDR1 SGHTA, CDR2 FQGNSA. V was clipped by 5 bases and J by 1 base; unmatched bases: 5. The CDR3 bases are TGTGCCAGCAGCCGCCGGGACAGGGGGCGAACTAATGAAAAACTGTTTTTT. Encoded protein: CASSRRDRGRTNEKLFF.

V is TRBV20-1 and J is TRBJ2-3, with 10 bases matching TRBD2. This CDR3 spans 19 amino acids. Germline-derived CDR1 and CDR2 are DFQATT and SNEGSKA (reference sequence). The ends lost 0 bases at V and 5 bases at J; junction bases unmatched: 17. The chain's CDR3 is CSARDSRRAGGPVGDTQYF. In nucleotides, the CDR3 is TGCAGTGCTAGAGATTCGCGGAGAGCGGGAGGGCCTGTTGGAGATACGCAGTATTTT.

This clonotype was seen more than once but under ten times. The rearrangement links TRBV5-6 to TRBJ2-6; D is undetermined. The CDR3 runs 15 residues. V was pared by 5 bases and J by 0 bases, with 9 bases between. Germline CDR1 and CDR2: SGHDT and YYEEEE. CDR3 nucleotide sequence: TGTGCCAGCAGTGACCAGAGCTCTGGGGCCAACGTCCTGACTTTC. Translating it yields CASSDQSSGANVLTF.

The rearrangement uses TRBV7-9 and TRBJ2-2; unclear D gene. The CDR3 spans 15 residues. Trimming took 2 bases from V and 1 from J, leaving 8 bases between them. The germline CDR1 and CDR2 sequences are SEHNR and FQNEAQ (reference sequence). CDR3 DNA: TGTGCCAGCAGCTTATTTCAAGGGAACACCGGGGAGCTGTTTTTT. It encodes CASSLFQGNTGELFF.

The rearrangement links TRBV5-4 to TRBJ2-1; 10 bases agree with TRBD2. Trimming cost V 3 bases and J 7 bases; bases outside gene matches: 7. CDR1 is SGHNT and CDR2 is YYREEE in the germline V gene (reference sequence). There are 15 residues in the CDR3. CDR3 protein: CASSSSGRIENEQFF. Written as DNA, the CDR3 is TGTGCCAGCAGCTCTAGCGGGAGAATCGAGAATGAGCAGTTCTTC.

The rearrangement joins TRBV15 to TRBJ2-1, with D hard to call. In germline, CDR1 is LNHNV, CDR2 YYDKDF (reference sequence). V was trimmed by 1 base and J by 0 bases, leaving 7 bases between them. The CDR3 loop spans 15 amino acids. CDR3: CATSRGSNSYNEQFF. CDR3 in DNA: TGTGCCACCAGCAGAGGTTCCAACTCCTACAATGAGCAGTTCTTC.

The chain recombines TRBV9 with TRBJ2-3; D gene ambiguous. The CDR3 extends over 13 amino acids. The germline gives CDR1 SGDLS, CDR2 YYNGEE. V was cut by 4 bases and J by 5 bases, with 11 bases left in between. This CDR3 reads CASSSQVGDTQYF. Here the CDR3 DNA reads TGTGCCAGCAGCTCCCAGGTCGGAGATACGCAGTATTTT.

This clonotype was counted a few times. The chain is built from TRBV18 and TRBJ1-1, with 10 bases identical to TRBD1. V dropped 1 base and J dropped 2; count of bases not matched to a gene: 7. Germline-derived CDR1 and CDR2 are KGHSH and LQKENI. CDR3 length: 17 residues. The CDR3 loop reads CASSPRQGARDNTEAFF. In DNA form, the CDR3 reads TGTGCCAGCTCACCACGACAGGGGGCCAGGGATAACACTGAAGCTTTCTTT.

This sequence joins TRBV12-3 or TRBV12-4 and TRBJ1-5, with TRBD1 identical over 7 bases. The J segment lost 4 bases and the V segment lost 3 bases, leaving 12 bases of the junction unmatched. This CDR3 region has 17 residues. Written as DNA, the CDR3 is TGTGCCAGCAGTTTCGGGTTCGGGACAGAGGGAAATCAGCCCCAGCATTTT. It translates to CASSFGFGTEGNQPQHF.

The chain links TRBV11-2 to TRBJ2-1; 7 positions match TRBD2. V was clipped by 6 bases and J by 7 bases; unmatched bases: 15. The CDR3 covers 16 residues. Germline V gene data show CDR1 as SGHAT and CDR2 as FQNNGV. CDR3 in DNA: TGTGCCAGCAGTCTCACAGGCGGGAGTATAAATAATGAGCAGTTCTTC. Translating gives CASSLTGGSINNEQFF.

This clonotype has more than one count but fewer than ten. The rearrangement joins TRBV7-8 to TRBJ1-1, with unresolved D. The CDR3 extends over 15 amino acids. V was clipped by 2 bases and J by 0 bases, with 10 bases between them. Per germline, CDR1 SGHVS and CDR2 FQNEAQ. Here the CDR3 reads CASSLSNGMNTEAFF. For the CDR3, the DNA is TGTGCCAGCAGCTTAAGCAATGGGATGAACACTGAAGCTTTCTTT. Full variable domain (remainder filled in from reference TRBV7-8 and TRBJ1-1): GAGVSQSPRYKVAKRGQDVALRCDPISGHVSLFWYQQALGQGPEFLTYFQNEAQLDKSGLPSDRFFAERPEGSVSTLKIQRTQQEDSAVYLCASSLSNGMNTEAFFGQGTRLTVV.

This clonotype occurred a few times. This chain connects TRBV7-2 to TRBJ1-4, with D possibly TRBD1 on 5 matching bases. The V gene lost 5 bases and the J gene lost 8 bases, with 15 bases spanning the gap. Germline lookup yields CDR1 SGHTA and CDR2 FQGNSA. The CDR3 totals 14 residues. For the CDR3, the DNA is TGTGCCAGCAGCAAAGCGGGGGTTGGGGAAAAACTGTTTTTT. It is translated as CASSKAGVGEKLFF.

The chain carries TRBV20-1 and TRBJ2-3, with a possible D match to TRBD2 (5 bases). Germline CDR1 reads DFQATT; CDR2 reads SNEGSKA (reference sequence). Trimming cost V 1 base and J 0 bases, with 8 bases left between them. This CDR3 has 14 residues. Here the CDR3 DNA reads TGCAGTGCTAGAGGGGAGACTAGCACAGATACGCAGTATTTT. This translates into CSARGETSTDTQYF.

This clonotype was observed at least ten times. CDR3 loop: CASSSGQGERLAYNEQFF. As DNA, the CDR3 is TGTGCCAGCAGTTCGGGACAGGGGGAGAGACTAGCGTACAATGAGCAGTTCTTC. The rearrangement joins TRBV6-5 to TRBJ2-1; 11 nucleotides match TRBD1. Germline CDR1 reads MNHEY; CDR2 reads SVGAGI. V dropped 4 bases and J dropped 4; count of bases not matched to a gene: 12. The CDR3 totals 18 residues.

This clonotype was counted between two and nine times. J is TRBJ2-1 and V is TRBV12-3 or TRBV12-4, with D tentatively TRBD2 (5 bases). CDR3 length: 12 residues. Trimming pared 6 bases from V and 7 bases from J, leaving 10 bases between. The CDR3 is CASSHTRNEQFF. The CDR3 DNA reads as TGTGCCAGCAGCCATACTAGGAATGAGCAGTTCTTC.

V and J are TRBV19 and TRBJ1-3; D not certain. Trimming left V 3 bases short and J 2 bases short, with 2 bases between. This CDR3 comprises 12 residues. Germline loops: CDR1 LNHDA, CDR2 SQIVND (reference sequence). As DNA, the CDR3 is TGTGCCAGTAGTATCCCTGGAAACACCATATATTTT. Protein product: CASSIPGNTIYF.

In this sample, this clonotype turned up a few times. The chain combines TRBV5-1 with TRBJ2-3, with 10 positions matching TRBD1. The CDR3 sequence is 16 residues long. Germline V gives CDR1 SGHRS, CDR2 YFSETQ. Trimming removed 4 bases from V and 6 bases from J; junction bases left unmatched: 11. The CDR3 protein is CASSRNPPGQGDTQYF. In nucleotides, the CDR3 is TGCGCCAGCAGCCGCAACCCTCCGGGACAGGGGGATACGCAGTATTTT.

This clonotype was observed a few times. The V and J genes are TRBV12-3 or TRBV12-4 and TRBJ2-3; TRBD2 agrees at 11 bases. Trimming at V came to 6 bases and at J to 4 bases, leaving 6 bases not matched to a gene. CDR3 length: 15 amino acids. CDR3 in DNA: TGTGCCAGCAGACAGACTAGCGGGAACGCAGATACGCAGTATTTT. Translation: CASRQTSGNADTQYF.

The chain has TRBV7-2 and TRBJ2-1, with D unresolved. The CDR3 runs to 14 residues. The germline CDR1 and CDR2 sequences are SGHTA and FQGNSA. Trimming left V 1 base short and J 12 bases short, with 16 bases between. CDR3 loop: CASSLEGAGVGQFF. DNA for the CDR3: TGTGCCAGCAGCTTAGAGGGCGCTGGAGTGGGGCAGTTCTTC.

This chain links TRBV28 with TRBJ2-2; no firm D call. Trimming removed 7 bases at V and 1 base at J, with 10 bases between. Germline-derived CDR1 and CDR2 are MDHEN and SYDVKM. This CDR3 spans 14 amino acids. The CDR3 DNA reads TGTGCCAGCAAGGGTCAGCAGAACACCGGGGAGCTGTTTTTT. Its translation is CASKGQQNTGELFF.

CDR3: CASRWGVEEKLFF. CDR3 DNA sequence: TGTGCCAGCAGGTGGGGGGTAGAGGAAAAACTGTTTTTT. The rearrangement links TRBV12-3 or TRBV12-4 to TRBJ1-4, with D possibly matching TRBD1 (5 bases). There are 13 residues in the CDR3. V lost 6 bases and J 8 bases, leaving 13 bases between the germline ends.

This clonotype has only a few counts. This chain joins TRBV7-2 and TRBJ2-7; D unclear. The length of the CDR3 is 13 residues. Trimming removed 1 base at V and 3 bases at J, with 7 bases between. The V gene's germline CDR1 is SGHTA and CDR2 FQGNSA. The CDR3 region is CASSLVYGYEQYV. The CDR3 DNA sequence: TGTGCCAGCAGCTTAGTTTACGGCTACGAGCAGTACGTC.

The chain couples TRBV11-1 to TRBJ2-7; D possibly corresponds to TRBD2 (6 bases). Germline V gene lookup returns CDR1 SGHAT and CDR2 FQDESV (reference sequence). The V end was cut by 1 base, the J end by 6 bases, with 37 bases between. This CDR3 is built from 22 residues. The CDR3 protein is CASSLGRCGLASALPLEGEQYV. Here the CDR3 DNA reads TGTGCCAGCAGCTTAGGGCGCTGCGGTTTGGCTAGCGCCCTCCCCTTAGAGGGCGAGCAGTACGTC.

There are many counts of this clonotype. The rearrangement uses TRBV10-3 and TRBJ2-1; 10 nucleotides align to TRBD2. The CDR3 is 15 residues long. In germline, CDR1 is ENHRY, CDR2 SYGVKD. V shed 3 bases and J 5 bases; nucleotides not matched to a gene: 4. CDR3: CAISEGLAGDNEQFF. The DNA for the CDR3 is TGTGCCATCAGTGAAGGGCTAGCGGGAGACAATGAGCAGTTCTTC.